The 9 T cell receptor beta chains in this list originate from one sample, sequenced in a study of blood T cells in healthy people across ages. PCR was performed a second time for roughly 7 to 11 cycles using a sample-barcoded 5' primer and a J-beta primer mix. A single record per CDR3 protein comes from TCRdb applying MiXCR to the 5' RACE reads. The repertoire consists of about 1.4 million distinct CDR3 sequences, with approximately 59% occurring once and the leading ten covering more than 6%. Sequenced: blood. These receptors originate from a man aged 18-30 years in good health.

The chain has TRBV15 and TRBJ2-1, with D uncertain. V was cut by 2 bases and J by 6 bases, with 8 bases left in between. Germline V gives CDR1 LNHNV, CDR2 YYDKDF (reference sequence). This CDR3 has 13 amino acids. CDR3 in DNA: TGTGCCACCAGCAGAACAACCCTCAATGAGCAGTTCTTC. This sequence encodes CATSRTTLNEQFF.

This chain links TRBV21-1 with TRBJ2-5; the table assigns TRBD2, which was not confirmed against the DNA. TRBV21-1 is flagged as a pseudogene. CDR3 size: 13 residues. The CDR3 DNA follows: TGTGCCAGCAGCAGGGACGAGAGGGAGACCCAGTACTTC. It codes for CASSRDERETQYF.

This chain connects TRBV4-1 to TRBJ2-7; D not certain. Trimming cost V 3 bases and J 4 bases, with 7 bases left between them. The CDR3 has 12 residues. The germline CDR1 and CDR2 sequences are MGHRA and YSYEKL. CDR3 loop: CASSQTEYEQYF. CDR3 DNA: TGCGCCAGCAGCCAGACGGAGTACGAGCAGTACTTC.

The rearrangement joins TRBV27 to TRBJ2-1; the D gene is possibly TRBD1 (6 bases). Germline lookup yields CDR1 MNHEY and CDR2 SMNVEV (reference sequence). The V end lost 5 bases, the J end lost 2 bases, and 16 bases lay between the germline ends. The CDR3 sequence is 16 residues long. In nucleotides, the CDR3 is TGTGCCAGCAGTCTCGTACAGGGTTTCCCCTACAATGAGCAGTTCTTC. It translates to CASSLVQGFPYNEQFF.

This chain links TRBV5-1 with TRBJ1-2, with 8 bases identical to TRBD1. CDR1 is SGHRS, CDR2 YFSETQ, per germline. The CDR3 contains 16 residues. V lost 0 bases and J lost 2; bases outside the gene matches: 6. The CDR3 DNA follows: TGCGCCAGCAGCTTGGTAGGGACAGGCTCGAACTATGGCTACACCTTC. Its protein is CASSLVGTGSNYGYTF.

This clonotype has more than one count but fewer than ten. CDR3 DNA sequence: TGTGCCAGCAGCCAAGTTCAGGACTCATGGAACGTCCTGACTTTC. It is translated as CASSQVQDSWNVLTF. The chain combines TRBV4-2 with TRBJ2-6; a weak D match, TRBD2 (5 bases). The CDR3 is made up of 15 amino acids. Per the germline V gene, CDR1 is LGHNA and CDR2 is YNFKEQ. Trimming removed 1 base from V and 10 bases from J, with 14 bases in between.

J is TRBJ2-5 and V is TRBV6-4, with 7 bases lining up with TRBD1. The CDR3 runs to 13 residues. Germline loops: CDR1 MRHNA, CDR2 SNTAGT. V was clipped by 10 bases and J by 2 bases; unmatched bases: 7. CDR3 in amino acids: CANSGTAQETQYF. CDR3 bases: TGTGCCAACTCCGGGACAGCACAAGAGACCCAGTACTTC.

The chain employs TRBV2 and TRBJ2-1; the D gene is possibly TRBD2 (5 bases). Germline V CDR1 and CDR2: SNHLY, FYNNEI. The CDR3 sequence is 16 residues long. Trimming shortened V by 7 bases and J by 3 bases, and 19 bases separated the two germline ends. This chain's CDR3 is CASTLGRGDGYNEQFF. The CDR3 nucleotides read TGTGCCAGCACTCTCGGACGGGGAGATGGCTACAATGAGCAGTTCTTC.

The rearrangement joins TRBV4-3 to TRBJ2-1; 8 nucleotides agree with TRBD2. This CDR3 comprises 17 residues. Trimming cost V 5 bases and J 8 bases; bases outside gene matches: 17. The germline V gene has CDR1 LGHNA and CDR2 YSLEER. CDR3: CASSKYSGDRIGDEQFF. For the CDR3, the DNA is TGCGCCAGCAGCAAATATAGCGGGGACCGTATCGGGGATGAGCAGTTCTTC.